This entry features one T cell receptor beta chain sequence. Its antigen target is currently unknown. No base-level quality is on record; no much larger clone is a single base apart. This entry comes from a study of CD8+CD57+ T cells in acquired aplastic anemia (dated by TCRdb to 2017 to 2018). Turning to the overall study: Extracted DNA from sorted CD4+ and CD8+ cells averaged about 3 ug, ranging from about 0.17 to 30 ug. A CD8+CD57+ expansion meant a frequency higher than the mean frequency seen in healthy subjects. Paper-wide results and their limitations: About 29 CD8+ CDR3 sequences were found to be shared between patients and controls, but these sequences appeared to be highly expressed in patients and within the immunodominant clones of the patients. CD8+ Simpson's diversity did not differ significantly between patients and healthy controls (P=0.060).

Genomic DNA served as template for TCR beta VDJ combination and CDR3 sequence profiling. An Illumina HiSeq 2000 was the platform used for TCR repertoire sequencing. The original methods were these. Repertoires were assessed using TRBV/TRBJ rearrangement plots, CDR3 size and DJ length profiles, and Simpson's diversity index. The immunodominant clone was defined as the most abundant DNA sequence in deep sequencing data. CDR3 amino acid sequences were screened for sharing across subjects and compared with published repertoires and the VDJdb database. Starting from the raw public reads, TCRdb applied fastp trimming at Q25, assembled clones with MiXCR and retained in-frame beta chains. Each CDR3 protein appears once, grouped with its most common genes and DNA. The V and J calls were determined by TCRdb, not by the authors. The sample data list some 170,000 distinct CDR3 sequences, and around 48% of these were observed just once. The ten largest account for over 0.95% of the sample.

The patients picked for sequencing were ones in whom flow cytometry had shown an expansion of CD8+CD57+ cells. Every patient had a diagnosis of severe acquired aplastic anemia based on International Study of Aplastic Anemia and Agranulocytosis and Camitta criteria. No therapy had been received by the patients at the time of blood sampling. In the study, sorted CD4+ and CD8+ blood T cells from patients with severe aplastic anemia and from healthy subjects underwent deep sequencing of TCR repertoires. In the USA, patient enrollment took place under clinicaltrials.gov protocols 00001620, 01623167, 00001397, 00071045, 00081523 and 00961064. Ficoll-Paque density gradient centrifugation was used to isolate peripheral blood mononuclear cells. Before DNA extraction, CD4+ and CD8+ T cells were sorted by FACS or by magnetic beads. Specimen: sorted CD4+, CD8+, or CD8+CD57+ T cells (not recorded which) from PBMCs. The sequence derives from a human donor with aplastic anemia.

Read as DNA, the sequence is TGTGCCAGCAGTTCCCTGACGGGCCGCTCTGGAAACACCATATATTTT. This codes for CASSSLTGRSGNTIYF. The rearrangement combines TRBV7-6 with TRBJ1-3, with no D gene named confidently. According to the germline V gene, CDR1 reads SGHVS and CDR2 reads FNYEAQ. Cut back by 6 bases and 0 bases, the V and J ends lie 15 bases apart. CDR3 length: 16 amino acids, cysteine to phenylalanine. The sequence is cut down to CDR3 DNA, 48 bases in frame from base 1.